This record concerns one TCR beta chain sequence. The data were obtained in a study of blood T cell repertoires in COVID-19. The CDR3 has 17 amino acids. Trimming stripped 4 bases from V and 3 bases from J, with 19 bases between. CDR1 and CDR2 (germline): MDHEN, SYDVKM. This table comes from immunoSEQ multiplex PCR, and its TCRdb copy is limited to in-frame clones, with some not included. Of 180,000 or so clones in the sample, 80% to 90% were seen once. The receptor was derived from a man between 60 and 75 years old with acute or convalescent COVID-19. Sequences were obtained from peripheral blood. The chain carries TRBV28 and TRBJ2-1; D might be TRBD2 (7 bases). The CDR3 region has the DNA TGTGCCAGCAGTTCCCCAAGCGCGGGGGACAACTACAATGAGCAGTTCTTC. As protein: CASSSPSAGDNYNEQFF.